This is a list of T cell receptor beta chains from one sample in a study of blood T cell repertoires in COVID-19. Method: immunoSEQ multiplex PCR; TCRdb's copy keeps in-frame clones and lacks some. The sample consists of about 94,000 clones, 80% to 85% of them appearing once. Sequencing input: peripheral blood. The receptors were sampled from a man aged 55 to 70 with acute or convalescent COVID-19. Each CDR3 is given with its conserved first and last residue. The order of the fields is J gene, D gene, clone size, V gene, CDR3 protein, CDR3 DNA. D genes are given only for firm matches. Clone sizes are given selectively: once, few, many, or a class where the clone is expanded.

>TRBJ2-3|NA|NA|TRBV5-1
CASSLVGSRTGHTQYF
TGCGCCAGCAGCTTGGTCGGGAGTAGAACAGGTCATACGCAGTATTTT
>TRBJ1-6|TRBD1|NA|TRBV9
CASSVRQGDSPLHF
TGTGCCAGCAGCGTAAGACAGGGTGATTCACCCCTCCACTTT
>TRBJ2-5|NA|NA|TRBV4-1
CASSQGRHSQETQYF
TGCGCCAGCAGCCAAGGAAGACACAGCCAAGAGACCCAGTACTTC
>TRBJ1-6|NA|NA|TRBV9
CASSARGFYNSPLHF
TGTGCCAGCAGCGCCAGGGGATTCTATAATTCACCCCTCCACTTT
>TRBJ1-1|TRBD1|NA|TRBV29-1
CSVTVTGGITEAFF
TGCAGCGTCACCGTGACAGGGGGCATCACTGAAGCTTTCTTT
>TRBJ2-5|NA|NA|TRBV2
CASSTRQNSRQETQYF
TGTGCCAGCAGTACCCGACAGAACTCACGCCAAGAGACCCAGTACTTC
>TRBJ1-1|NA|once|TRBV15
CATSRDYTGTEAFF
TGTGCCACCAGCAGAGACTATACCGGCACTGAAGCTTTCTTT
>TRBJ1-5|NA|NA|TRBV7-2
CASSLVSYSNQPQHF
TGTGCCAGCAGCTTAGTCTCCTATAGCAATCAGCCCCAGCATTTT
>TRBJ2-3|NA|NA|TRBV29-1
CSVEGTDSTDTQYF
TGCAGCGTTGAAGGGACAGATAGCACAGATACGCAGTATTTT
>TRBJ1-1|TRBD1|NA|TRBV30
CAWSMTGQGATEAFF
TGTGCCTGGAGCATGACCGGACAGGGGGCAACTGAAGCTTTCTTT
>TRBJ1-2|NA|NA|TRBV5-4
CASSLDSLNYGYTF
TGTGCCAGCAGCTTGGACTCACTTAACTATGGCTACACCTTC
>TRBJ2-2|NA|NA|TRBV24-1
CATSDPFYSNTGELFF
TGTGCCACCAGTGACCCCTTCTATTCTAACACCGGGGAGCTGTTTTTT
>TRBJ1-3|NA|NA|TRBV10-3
CALKQGSGNTIYF
TGTGCCCTCAAGCAGGGTTCGGGAAACACCATATATTTT
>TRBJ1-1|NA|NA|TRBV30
CAWSSKDTYTEAFF
TGTGCCTGGAGTAGTAAGGACACCTACACTGAAGCTTTCTTT
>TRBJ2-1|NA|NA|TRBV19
CASGVGGGVYNEQFF
TGTGCCAGTGGGGTCGGGGGAGGTGTCTACAATGAGCAGTTCTTC
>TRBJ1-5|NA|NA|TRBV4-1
CASSQSVFGQPQHF
TGCGCCAGCAGCCAATCGGTTTTTGGTCAGCCCCAGCATTTT
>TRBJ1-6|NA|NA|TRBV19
CASSTTGFSANSPLHF
TGTGCCAGTAGTACGACGGGATTTTCGGCCAATTCACCCCTCCACTTT
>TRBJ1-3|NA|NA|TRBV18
CASSPSDTRSGNTIYF
TGTGCCAGCTCACCCTCCGACACCCGCTCTGGAAACACCATATATTTT
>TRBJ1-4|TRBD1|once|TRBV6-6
CASSTDRPNEKLFF
TGTGCCAGCAGTACGGACAGGCCTAATGAAAAACTGTTTTTT
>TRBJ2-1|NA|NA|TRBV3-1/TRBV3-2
CASSLQLASSYNEQFF
TGTGCCAGCAGCCTTCAGCTAGCGAGCTCCTACAATGAGCAGTTCTTC
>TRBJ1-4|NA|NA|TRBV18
CASSPSGLRGYGELFF
TGTGCCAGCTCACCGTCAGGGCTCAGGGGCTATGGTGAACTGTTTTTT
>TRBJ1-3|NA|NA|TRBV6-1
CASSEAGRSGNTIYF
TGTGCCAGCAGTGAAGCAGGGAGATCTGGAAACACCATATATTTT
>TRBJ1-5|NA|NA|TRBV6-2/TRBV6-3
CASSYRGGGNQPQHF
TGTGCCAGCAGTTACAGGGGGGGGGGCAATCAGCCCCAGCATTTT
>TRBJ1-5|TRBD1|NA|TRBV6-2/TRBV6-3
CASSSAGGGQPQHF
TGTGCCAGCAGTAGCGCAGGGGGTGGTCAGCCCCAGCATTTT
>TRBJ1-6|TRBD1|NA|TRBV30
CAWEGQGDSPLHF
TGTGCCTGGGAAGGACAGGGTGATTCACCCCTCCACTTT
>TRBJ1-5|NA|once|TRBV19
CASQGNFLQPQHF
TGTGCCAGCCAGGGTAACTTCTTACAGCCCCAGCATTTT
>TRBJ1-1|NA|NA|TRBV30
CAWSVHSARTEAFF
TGTGCCTGGAGTGTGCACAGTGCAAGAACTGAAGCTTTCTTT
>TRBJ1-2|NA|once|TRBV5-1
CASSLSPRGYDYGYTF
TGCGCCAGCAGTTTGTCCCCCAGGGGCTATGACTATGGCTACACCTTC
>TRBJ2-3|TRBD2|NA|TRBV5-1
CASSPGTSGGVTDTQYF
TGCGCCAGCAGCCCCGGGACTAGCGGGGGGGTCACAGATACGCAGTATTTT
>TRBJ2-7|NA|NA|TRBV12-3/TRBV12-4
CASSSITYEQYF
TGTGCCAGCAGTTCCATCACCTACGAGCAGTACTTC
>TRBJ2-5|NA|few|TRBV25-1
CASSDPGRVETQYF
TGTGCCAGCAGTGACCCGGGCAGGGTAGAGACCCAGTACTTC
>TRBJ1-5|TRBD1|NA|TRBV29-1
CSVRDRLDQPQHF
TGCAGCGTTAGGGACAGATTAGATCAGCCCCAGCATTTT
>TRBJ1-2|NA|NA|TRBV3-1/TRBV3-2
CASSQSSISIHGYTF
TGTGCCAGCAGCCAATCGTCGATTTCTATCCATGGCTACACCTTC
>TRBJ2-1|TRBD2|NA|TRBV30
CAWSVGTIGQFF
TGTGCCTGGAGTGTTGGGACTATAGGGCAGTTCTTC
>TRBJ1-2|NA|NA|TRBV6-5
CASSLSRNYGYTF
TGTGCCAGCAGTTTAAGCAGGAACTATGGCTACACCTTC
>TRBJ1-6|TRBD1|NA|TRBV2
CASNLNNGQGASPLHF
TGTGCCAGCAACTTAAACAATGGACAGGGGGCTTCACCCCTCCACTTT
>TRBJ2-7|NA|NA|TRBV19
CASSIPGLEQYF
TGTGCCAGTAGTATCCCAGGGCTCGAGCAGTACTTC
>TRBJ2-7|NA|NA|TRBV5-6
CASSFGSSYEQYF
TGTGCCAGCAGCTTTGGCAGCTCCTACGAGCAGTACTTC
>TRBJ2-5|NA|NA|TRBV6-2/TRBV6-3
CASSLGGLQETQYF
TGTGCCAGCAGCCTGGGGGGACTGCAAGAGACCCAGTACTTC
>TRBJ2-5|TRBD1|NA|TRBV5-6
CASVDRAYETQYF
TGTGCCAGCGTAGACAGGGCGTACGAGACCCAGTACTTC
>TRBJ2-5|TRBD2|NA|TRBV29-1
CSAKSSGGGETQYF
TGCAGCGCCAAATCTAGCGGGGGAGGGGAGACCCAGTACTTC
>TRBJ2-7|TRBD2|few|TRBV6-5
CASSYSTSGAYEQYF
TGTGCCAGCAGTTACTCGACTAGCGGGGCCTACGAGCAGTACTTC
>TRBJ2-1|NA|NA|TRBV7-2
CASRSGRYPNEQFF
TGTGCCAGCAGATCGGGTCGATACCCCAATGAGCAGTTCTTC
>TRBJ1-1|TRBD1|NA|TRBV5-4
CASSLEGASTEAFF
TGTGCCAGCAGCTTGGAGGGGGCAAGTACTGAAGCTTTCTTT
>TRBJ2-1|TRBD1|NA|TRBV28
CASSLPGTGIRNEQFF
TGTGCCAGCAGTCTTCCCGGGACAGGGATACGCAATGAGCAGTTCTTC
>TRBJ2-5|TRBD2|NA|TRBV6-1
CASSEWRGAWETQYF
TGTGCCAGCAGTGAATGGCGGGGGGCGTGGGAGACCCAGTACTTC
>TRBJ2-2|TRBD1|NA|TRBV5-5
CASDRGTGELFF
TGTGCCAGTGACAGGGGGACCGGGGAGCTGTTTTTT
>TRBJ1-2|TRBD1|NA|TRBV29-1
CSAGDRDYGYTF
TGCAGCGCTGGGGACAGGGACTATGGCTACACCTTC
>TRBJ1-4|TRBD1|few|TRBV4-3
CASSQDRGLTGTEKLFF
TGCGCCAGCAGCCAAGATCGGGGACTGACAGGGACTGAAAAACTGTTTTTT
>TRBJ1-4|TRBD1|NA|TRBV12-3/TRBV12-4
CASSSRGWEKLFF
TGTGCCAGCAGTTCCAGGGGGTGGGAAAAACTGTTTTTT
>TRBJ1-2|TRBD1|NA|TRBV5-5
CASSLSGGGSYTF
TGTGCCAGCAGCTTGTCAGGGGGCGGGAGCTACACCTTC
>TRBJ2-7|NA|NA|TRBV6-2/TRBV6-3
CASSYAGKSSYEQYF
TGTGCCAGCAGTTACGCGGGGAAAAGCTCCTACGAGCAGTACTTC
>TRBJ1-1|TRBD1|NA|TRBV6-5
CASSSTQGAFDTEAFF
TGTGCCAGCAGTTCGACCCAGGGGGCCTTCGACACTGAAGCTTTCTTT
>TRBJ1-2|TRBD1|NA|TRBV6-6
CASSWTGGNYGYTF
TGTGCCAGCAGCTGGACAGGGGGCAACTATGGCTACACCTTC
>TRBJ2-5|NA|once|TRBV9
CASSPFEGYQETQYF
TGTGCCAGCAGCCCCTTCGAGGGCTACCAAGAGACCCAGTACTTC